One and the same sample provided the 8 T cell receptor beta chains below, sequenced in a study of T-cell memory formation after mild COVID-19. TCRdb reanalysed the 5' RACE reads using MiXCR and keeps one entry per CDR3 protein. Of approximately 390,000 distinct CDR3 sequences in the sample, approximately 15% were seen once. Sequenced input: PBMCs or a T cell subset sorted from them (not recorded which). These receptors were collected from a man aged 18 to 30 who had mild COVID-19 (a few samples of this study predate the infection). Cell type and time point are not known.

The rearrangement joins TRBV12-3 or TRBV12-4 to TRBJ2-3, with 7 bases matching TRBD2. The CDR3 is 14 residues long. V shed 4 bases, J shed 4 bases, and the junction held 5 bases outside the gene matches. CDR3 in amino acids: CASSSAGRADTQYF. DNA of the CDR3: TGTGCCAGCAGTTCAGCGGGGAGGGCAGATACGCAGTATTTT.

The chain carries TRBV9 and TRBJ1-4, with a tentative D call TRBD1 (5 bases). CDR3 size: 14 residues. CDR1 and CDR2 (germline): SGDLS, YYNGEE. V was trimmed by 1 base and J by 6 bases, leaving 10 bases between them. The CDR3 spells CASSVHRRDEKLFF. The CDR3 coding sequence is TGTGCCAGCAGCGTACACAGGAGGGATGAAAAACTGTTTTTT.

This sequence joins TRBV9 and TRBJ2-1; no firm D call. Looked up from germline, CDR1 is SGDLS and CDR2 is YYNGEE. The CDR3 length is 15 residues. V was pared by 4 bases and J by 0 bases, with 11 bases between. The CDR3 region has the DNA TGTGCCAGCAGCCCCCCCTCAGACTCCTACAATGAGCAGTTCTTC. Amino acid sequence: CASSPPSDSYNEQFF.

This rearrangement joins TRBV30 to TRBJ1-2; weak D call: TRBD1 (5 bases). CDR3 length: 11 residues. Germline-derived CDR1 and CDR2 are GTSNPN and SVGIG (reference sequence). The V and J ends lost 5 bases and 8 bases respectively, with 12 bases between them. The CDR3 nucleotides are TGTGCCTGGGGCGAAGGGGCCGGCTACACCTTC. The encoded protein is CAWGEGAGYTF.

There are a few counts of this clonotype. V gene TRBV27 combines with J gene TRBJ1-1; tentatively, D is TRBD1 (6 bases). V lost 5 bases and J 4 bases, leaving 11 bases between the germline ends. The CDR3 is 13 residues long. Germline V gene sequence: CDR1 MNHEY, CDR2 SMNVEV (reference sequence). The DNA for the CDR3 is TGTGCCAGCAGTCCTGGACAGCTCACTGAAGCTTTCTTT. It is translated as CASSPGQLTEAFF.

The V and J genes are TRBV7-9 and TRBJ2-2, with D possibly TRBD1 on 6 matching bases. The germline CDR1 and CDR2 sequences are SEHNR and FQNEAQ (reference sequence). The CDR3 runs to 15 residues. Trimming cost V 4 bases and J 0 bases, with 9 bases left between them. This CDR3 is CASSSTGPNTGELFF. The CDR3 DNA follows: TGTGCCAGCAGCTCTACAGGGCCGAACACCGGGGAGCTGTTTTTT.

V and J are TRBV7-9 and TRBJ2-3; D is unclear. Per germline, CDR1 SEHNR and CDR2 FQNEAQ (reference sequence). Between the trimmed V and J ends, which lost 5 bases and 3 bases, there was a span of 12 bases. This CDR3 contains 14 residues. CDR3 nucleotides: TGTGCCAGCAGCCAAGCTGGGAATACAGATACGCAGTATTTT. Protein sequence: CASSQAGNTDTQYF.

The CDR3 nucleotides read TGTGCCAGCAGCAAAGCCGAGACTAGCGGGGGCCGCTGGGAGCAGTTCTTC. Protein product: CASSKAETSGGRWEQFF. This chain links TRBV21-1 with TRBJ2-1; the table's D call TRBD2 went unverified against the DNA. TRBV21-1 is a pseudogene locus. CDR3 size: 17 residues.